Sequencing of this T cell receptor (beta chain) was carried out in a study of CD8 T cells in ankylosing spondylitis. In this sample, this clonotype turned up a few times. Its antigen is undetermined. Construction of TCR beta libraries was performed using quantitative 5'-RACE with molecular barcodes. TCRdb redid the calling of the 5' RACE reads with MiXCR, one entry per CDR3 protein. The sample lists roughly 230,000 distinct CDR3 sequences; roughly a tenth were seen once. CDR1 and CDR2 (germline): SQVTM, ANQGSEA. V lost 3 bases, J lost 2 bases, and 10 bases lay in between. The CDR3 runs 13 residues. Whole-study results and caveats: Earlier studies detected some motif variants in reactive arthritis synovial fluid and blood. Disease-linked clones bore a CD8+ phenotype, appearing relatively rarely in peripheral blood. The study looked at matched synovial fluid samples from ankylosing spondylitis patients. Disease-linked clones were reported to be significantly enriched there.

The sequence was obtained from a male donor with ankylosing spondylitis or in good health (not recorded which). Input material: blood, either unsorted or a sorted T cell fraction (not recorded which). The V and J genes are TRBV29-1 and TRBJ2-5; tentative D call: TRBD1 (5 bases). CDR3 sequence reads: CSVDLNRQETQYF. The CDR3 region has the DNA TGCAGCGTTGACTTAAACAGGCAAGAGACCCAGTACTTC. The whole variable domain, filled in from reference TRBV29-1 and TRBJ2-5, reads SAVISQKPSRDICQRGTSLTIQCQVDSQVTMMFWYRQQPGQSLTLIATANQGSEATYESGFVIDKFPISRPNLTFSTLTVSNMSPEDSSIYLCSVDLNRQETQYFGPGTRLLVL.